The entry that follows covers one T cell receptor (beta chain) sequence. What this receptor recognizes is not known. No base-level quality is on record; no much larger clone is a single base apart. This sample was taken from a study of cytomegalovirus exposure and HLA in healthy donors (dated by TCRdb to 2017 to 2019). Broadly, across the study: In an earlier analysis of roughly 590 of the donors, under 300 Gb of sequence data and 100 million or so unique TCR beta sequences from about 179 million T cells were reported. Donor age, sex, ethnicity and CMV serostatus were compiled together with the repertoire data. On average, roughly 240,000 unique TCR beta nucleotide sequences were sequenced per donor among fewer than 500 genotyped donors of the cohort, with around 19% of those sequences being non-productive. An earlier analysis of fewer than 750 of the donors used high-throughput TCR beta sequencing to judge whether each TCR beta V gene segment behaved as functional or pseudogenic. An early release covering approximately 600 HLA-typed donors comprised about 300 gigabases of sequencing data and 85 million to 100 million unique TCR sequences. HLA typing covered class I and class II loci at four-digit resolution. High-throughput TCR immunosequencing, statistical association of individual TCRs with disease status, and machine learning were combined to predict cytomegalovirus infection status. To study patterns of TCR occurrence, a later analysis re-analyzed previously published TCR beta repertoires from around 670 donors and added high-resolution HLA genotyping. Every repertoire in the discovery cohort had been generated on one and the same sequencing platform. Among the roughly 400 genotyped donors, about 85% belonged to the genetic ancestry cluster associated with self-reported Caucasian donors. Along with the approximately 700-subject first cohort, a separate validation cohort of over a hundred different subjects was used. Four to six DR-DQ haplotypes were handled as single units for association and clustering, since linkage in the cohort was strong. The T cell repertoires of under 700 subjects were profiled by immunosequencing and related to cytomegalovirus serostatus. The later analysis used no new phenotypic data to find candidate immune exposures, relying instead on TCR beta sequences and their occurrence across donors. The study aimed to test whether cataloging public T cell receptors could reveal signatures of past pathogen exposure. In a later genetic analysis, genome-wide SNP genotypes for about 55% of the 666 donors were used, and that subset was treated as a discovery cohort. The number of donors typed differed by locus, with roughly 620-640 for A, B, C, DRB1 and DQB1, 522 for DQA1, some 570 for DPA1, and around 450 for DPB1.

Library preparation was by the immunoSEQ multiplex PCR assay. The multiplex PCR relied on a mix of 60 forward primers for TCR Vbeta segments and 13 reverse primers for TCR Jbeta segments. A multiplex PCR assay on genomic DNA amplified the CDR3 region of rearranged TCR beta genes. Amplified TCR beta libraries were sequenced as 87-base-pair reads on the Illumina HiSeq System. Per the authors' processing: A later analysis counted about 80 million unique TCR beta chains across the 650 to 700 repertoires, and around 12 million of these chains were shared by at least two donors. Raw reads were error-corrected and collapsed into unique sequences with a nearest-neighbor algorithm that merged closely related sequences to remove PCR and sequencing errors. CDR3 sequences were aligned to IMGT reference sequences to assign V, D and J gene segments. Each retained sequence needed at least a six-nucleotide match to both a V gene segment and a J gene segment. Rearrangements were called productive when the CDR3 lacked stop codons and stayed in frame with V and J; all others were non-productive. CDR3 was defined according to IMGT convention as the region running from the second conserved V-encoded cysteine to the conserved J-encoded phenylalanine. Sequences without an unambiguous match to a single V gene segment were excluded from the earlier analysis of about 640 of the donors. In an earlier analysis of 587 of the donors, a V segment was called functional when productive rearrangements were above 56.7%, and segregating when the standard deviation between donors exceeded 5%. To diagnose cytomegalovirus status from the catalog of TCR beta chain sequences, a statistical classification framework was built. In a later analysis, TCR nucleotide sequences were compared against IMGT/GENE-DB human TR gene sequences so that V and J genes could be assigned. In a later analysis, CDR3 sequences and most-parsimonious VDJ recombination scenarios were assigned using the TCRdist pipeline. A later analysis defined each TCR beta chain by its CDR3 amino acid sequence plus V-gene family, and excluded reads lacking a unique V-gene family. To address suspected cross-contamination and a sequencing artifact, a later analysis removed approximately 600 highly shared, low-generation-probability nucleotide sequences. For each public chain, a later analysis derived a clonal expansion index from normalized ranks of inferred template counts within each repertoire. A later analysis computed generation probabilities with a VDJ recombination model fitted to out-of-frame rearrangements, and checked the results against IGoR. A later analysis scored TCR-TCR, TCR-HLA and TCR-CMV co-occurrence with hypergeometric tests, applying a repertoire-size bias correction to TCR pairs. A later analysis estimated false discovery rates by permuting HLA or CMV assignments 20 times. In a later analysis, co-occurring TCRs were grouped using DBSCAN, and TCRdist sequence similarity was added for clustering within HLA-allele-positive subsets. Repertoires with fewer than 30,000 or more than 120,000 public chains were left out of co-occurrence clustering, as were about 5 repertoires with anomalous nucleotide sharing. The table was pulled from immuneACCESS by TCRdb, which kept in-frame rearrangements only. Such tables lose some clones; where checked, under half of the loss comes from unresolved V genes, and the rest has no known cause. V, J and clone size derive from that table, while D and trimming were established from the DNA sequence. In all, the sample holds approximately 150,000 clones, and about 75% of those were seen once. Together, the top ten hold around 3.4% of the sample.

What the research found in general, with its limitations: In both the original and validation cohorts, the classifier was reported to diagnose cytomegalovirus status with high specificity and sensitivity. It was suggested by the authors that the approach could potentially be generalized to other disease states and immunological phenotypes. Strong co-occurrence of HLA alleles, especially DR and DQ, made assigning TCR associations to individual alleles difficult. Because counts were too low, approximately 18 rarely observed V segments, including chromosome 9 orphons, were excluded from the earlier analysis of several hundred of the donors. In a later analysis, HLA-associated TCR beta chains showed more clonal expansion and lower generation probabilities than non-associated chains that were equally common. In this cohort, only TCR beta chains were sequenced, and detectable features were limited by the absence of alpha or paired-chain data. The only immune exposure information available for the cohort was CMV serostatus. Linkage disequilibrium might explain the correlated functional status among segregating V segments, but an unknown experimental factor could not be excluded. A later analysis reported that several top co-occurrence clusters appeared linked to parvovirus B19, influenza, CMV and Epstein-Barr virus. Presence/absence analyses assumed roughly uniform sequencing depth across donors, an assumption that may not hold. According to a later analysis, TCR association rates differed among HLA loci, with DRB1 alleles showing the most associated TCRs and HLA-C alleles showing the fewest. In a later analysis, most CMV-associated TCR beta chains were found to appear HLA-restricted, with HLA associations seemingly driven largely by CMV exposure. The study listed 150 to 200 TCR beta chains as associated with cytomegalovirus. Compared with the roughly 700-donor mean, donors in an Asian-associated ancestry cluster had fewer N-insertions in productive TCRs, according to a later genetic analysis. Three of the identified cytomegalovirus-associated TCR beta chains were confirmed in vitro to be specific for cytomegalovirus antigens. Because the 87-base-pair reads could not distinguish some IMGT-functional V segments, including TRBV6-2 and TRBV6-3, those segments were excluded. A cluster of highly shared sequence variants was judged likely to be a technical artifact of the sequencing pipeline. Most TCR sequences were observed very rarely across donors, whereas some public TCRs were present in many individuals. An earlier analysis of around 600 of the donors showed that most TCR beta V segments appeared in productive rearrangements either about 87% or about 30% of the time, which broadly matched IMGT annotations. In a later genetic analysis, a missense DCLRE1C variant was associated with V-gene and J-gene trimming of TCR beta chains, and the association was replicated in an independent cohort. Because HLA typing was missing for some donors at each locus, association tests included only the typed subset. Specific HLA alleles were associated with some 15,000 TCR beta sequences at a false discovery rate of 0.05 in a later analysis. A further reported finding was that TCR beta sequences accurately predicted the HLA-A and HLA-B alleles for most subjects in the first cohort.

In total, fewer than 750 healthy bone marrow donors made up the cohort. At the time of sampling, every cohort member was nominally healthy, though immune exposures that went unrecorded were likely present. The donor tested CMV seronegative, placing the donor among the 350 or so seronegative members of the cohort. A peripheral blood sample was provided by each donor, and peripheral blood mononuclear cells were used for TCR beta sequencing. Genomic DNA extraction from the blood cell samples was performed with the Qiagen DNeasy Blood Extraction Kit. CDR1 is given as SGHTA and CDR2 as FQGTGA, both from the germline V gene. The CDR3, from cysteine to phenylalanine, totals 16 residues. The sequence is cut down to CDR3 DNA, 48 bases in frame from base 1. V drops 3 bases and J drops 7 bases, leaving 18 bases in between.

The receptor comes from a man in his forties in good health and CMV-seronegative. The V gene is TRBV7-3 and the J gene is TRBJ2-2; matching of 6 bases hints at TRBD1 as the D gene. Sequenced material: PBMCs. The CDR3 protein sequence reads: CASSFRTGFQGGELFF. Here is the DNA: TGTGCCAGCAGCTTCCGAACAGGGTTCCAGGGCGGGGAGCTGTTTTTT.